This TCR beta chain came from a study of blood T cell repertoires in COVID-19. Across the whole study: COVID-19 samples collected from the United States, Italy and Spain covered acute and convalescent phases. PBMCs, B-cell-depleted T cells, or T cells provided the cDNA or gDNA that made up the material.

In the authors' workflow: By means of reference gene primer amplification, nucleated cell counts were estimated. Clones were sequenced by immunoSEQ multiplex PCR, and TCRdb holds only the in-frame ones, with some missing. V and J calls and clone size come straight from that table; D and trimming were deduced from the DNA. The sample yields fewer than 250,000 clones, over 80% seen once. CDR3 length: 16 residues. Between the trimmed V and J ends, which lost 0 bases and 6 bases, there was a span of 12 bases. Germline assignment: CDR1 MNHNS and CDR2 SASEGT. The sample was peripheral blood. This chain connects TRBV6-1 to TRBJ1-6; the D gene is possibly TRBD1 (6 bases). The sequence came from a woman aged 55-70 years with active or convalescent COVID-19. The CDR3 here is CASSEAGGRGNSPLHF. CDR3 sequence (DNA): TGTGCCAGCAGTGAAGCGGGGGGGCGAGGTAATTCACCCCTCCACTTT.